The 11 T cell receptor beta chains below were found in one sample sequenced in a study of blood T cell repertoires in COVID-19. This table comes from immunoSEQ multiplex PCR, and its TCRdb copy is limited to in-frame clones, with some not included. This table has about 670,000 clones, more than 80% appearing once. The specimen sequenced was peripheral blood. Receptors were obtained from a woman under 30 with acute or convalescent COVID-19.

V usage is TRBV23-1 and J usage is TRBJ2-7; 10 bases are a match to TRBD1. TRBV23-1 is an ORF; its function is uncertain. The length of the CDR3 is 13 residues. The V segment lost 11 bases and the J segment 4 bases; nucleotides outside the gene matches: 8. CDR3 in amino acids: CAPNMGQGYEQYF. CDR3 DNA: TGCGCCCCAAACATGGGACAGGGGTACGAGCAGTACTTC.

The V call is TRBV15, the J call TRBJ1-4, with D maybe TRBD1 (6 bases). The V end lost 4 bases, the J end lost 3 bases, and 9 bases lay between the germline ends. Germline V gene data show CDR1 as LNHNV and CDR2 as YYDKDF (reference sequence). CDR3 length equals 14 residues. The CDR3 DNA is TGTGCCACCAGCACCGGACAGTCTAATGAAAAACTGTTTTTT. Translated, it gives CATSTGQSNEKLFF.

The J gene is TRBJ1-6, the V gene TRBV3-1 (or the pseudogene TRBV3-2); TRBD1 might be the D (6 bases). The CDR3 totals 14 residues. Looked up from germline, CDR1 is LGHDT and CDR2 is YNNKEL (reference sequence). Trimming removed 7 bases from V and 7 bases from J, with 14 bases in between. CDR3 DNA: TGTGCCAGCACCCGCGGGGGGCGAAATTCACCCCTCCACTTT. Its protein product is CASTRGGRNSPLHF.

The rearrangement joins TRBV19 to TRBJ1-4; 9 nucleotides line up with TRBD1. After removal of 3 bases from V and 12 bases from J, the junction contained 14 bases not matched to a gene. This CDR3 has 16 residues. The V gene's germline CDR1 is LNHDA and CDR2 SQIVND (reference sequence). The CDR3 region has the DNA TGTGCCAGTAGTATCCTGCCGGGACAGGGTAGGGGGGAACTGTTTTTT. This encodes CASSILPGQGRGELFF.

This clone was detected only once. DNA for the CDR3: TGTGCCAGCAGTGACGGGCAAAAGCAATCAAATGGGGGCTACACCTTC. Its protein product is CASSDGQKQSNGGYTF. This rearrangement joins TRBV6-4 to TRBJ1-2, with D uncertain. V was clipped by 2 bases and J by 8 bases, with 21 bases between them. Germline V gene lookup returns CDR1 MRHNA and CDR2 SNTAGT. The CDR3 is made up of 16 amino acids.

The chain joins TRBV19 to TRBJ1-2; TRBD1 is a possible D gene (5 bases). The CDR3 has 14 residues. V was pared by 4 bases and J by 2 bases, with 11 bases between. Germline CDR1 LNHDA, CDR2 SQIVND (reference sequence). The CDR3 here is CASSTARGNYGYTF. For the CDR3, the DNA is TGTGCCAGTAGTACTGCCCGGGGGAACTATGGCTACACCTTC.

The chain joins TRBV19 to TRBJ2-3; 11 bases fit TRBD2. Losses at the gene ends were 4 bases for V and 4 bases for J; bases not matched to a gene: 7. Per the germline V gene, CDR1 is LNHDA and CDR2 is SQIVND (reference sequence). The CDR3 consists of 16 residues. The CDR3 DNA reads TGTGCCAGTAGTACGACTAGCGGGGTGGGGGCAGATACGCAGTATTTT. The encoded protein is CASSTTSGVGADTQYF.

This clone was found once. For the CDR3, the DNA is TGTGCCAGCTCAGCCTCCCGGGGAGGGGGGGAGCAGTACTTC. Residues: CASSASRGGGEQYF. The chain joins TRBV18 to TRBJ2-7, with a possible D match to TRBD2 (7 bases). The CDR3 runs to 14 residues. Germline values: CDR1 KGHSH, CDR2 LQKENI. Trimming pared 5 bases from V and 7 bases from J, leaving 18 bases between.

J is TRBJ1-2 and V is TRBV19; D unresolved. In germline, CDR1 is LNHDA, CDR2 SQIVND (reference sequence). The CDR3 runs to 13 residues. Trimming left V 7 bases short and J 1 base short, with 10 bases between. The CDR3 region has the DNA TGTGCCAGTAAGGAGTACTATAACTATGGCTACACCTTC. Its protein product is CASKEYYNYGYTF.

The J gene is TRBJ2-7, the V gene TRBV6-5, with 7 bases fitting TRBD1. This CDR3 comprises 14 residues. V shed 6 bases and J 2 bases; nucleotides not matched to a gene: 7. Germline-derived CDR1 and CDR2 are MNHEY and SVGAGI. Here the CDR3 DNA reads TGTGCCAGCAGATTACGGACAGGCCCCTACGAGCAGTACTTC. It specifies CASRLRTGPYEQYF.

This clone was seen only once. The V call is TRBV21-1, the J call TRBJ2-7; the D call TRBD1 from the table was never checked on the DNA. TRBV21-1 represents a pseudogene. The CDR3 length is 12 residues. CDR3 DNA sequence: TGTGCCAGCAGCAAAGACACCTACGAGCAGTACTTC. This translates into CASSKDTYEQYF.